The sequence of this T cell receptor (beta chain) was determined in a study of blood T cells in healthy people across ages. Primers used in a second PCR of roughly 7 to 12 cycles were a sample-barcoded 5' primer and a J-beta primer mix. TCRdb used MiXCR to reprocess the 5' RACE reads, holding one entry per CDR3 protein. Among 1.5 million to 2 million distinct CDR3 sequences, 40% to 55% were seen once, and the ten largest hold less than 2.5%. This clonotype was counted between two and nine times. Germline CDR1 and CDR2: ENHRY and SYGVKD. V trimming: 6 bases; J trimming: 4 bases; junction bases outside the gene matches: 9. The CDR3 has 15 residues.

The source of this sequence is a woman aged 35 to 49 in good health. The rearrangement links TRBV10-3 to TRBJ1-2, with 9 bases aligning to TRBD1. The sample comprised blood. The DNA of the CDR3 is TGTGCCATCAGAGCAGGGACAGGGTTGTTCTATGGCTACACCTTC. Its translation: CAIRAGTGLFYGYTF.